This TCR beta chain was profiled in a study of T cells in Graves' hyperthyroidism and ophthalmopathy. The PBMCs were sourced from fresh peripheral blood (approximately 9.6 ml). Amplification yielded TCR beta CDR3 regions, with RNA transcripts as the source. The TCR CDR3 was amplified in a first-round RT-PCR using the HTBI primer set. TCRdb reanalysed the multiplex PCR reads using MiXCR and keeps one entry per CDR3 protein. The repertoire consists of 500,000 to 650,000 distinct CDR3 sequences, with 20% occurring once and the leading ten covering about 50%. Comments on this clonotype: Antigen unknown.

Findings and caveats of the study: A model of 13 V-J features distinguished ophthalmopathy from stable hyperthyroidism. Most clonotypes expanded in thyroid above 0.001 were likewise present in blood.

This clonotype originated in a man in his forties or fifties with Graves' ophthalmopathy. The sample taken for sequencing was blood.

As DNA, the CDR3 is TGCGCCAGCAGCCAAGATTCAGTGGGCCGGGGAAAACTGTTTTTT. This gives the protein CASSQDSVGRGKLFF. The chain combines TRBV4-1 with TRBJ1-4; D unclear. Germline-derived CDR1 and CDR2 are MGHRA and YSYEKL. V shed 0 bases and J shed 10 bases, with 15 bases lying between them. This CDR3 spans 15 amino acids.